The 11 T cell receptor beta chains below all came from one sample that was sequenced in a study of T cell repertoires in cytomegalovirus infection (dated by TCRdb to between 2018 and 2021). Sequencing took place on an Illumina HiSeq 1500. TCRdb redid the processing of the public reads, applying fastp at Q25 and MiXCR, and retained in-frame beta chains. Each record represents a unique CDR3 protein, reported with the most common genes and DNA among its rows. This sample has about 490,000 distinct CDR3 sequences in its table, and 11% of those were observed once. The ten largest clones take up 10% of the sample. Sequencing used PBMCs. Every receptor here comes from a human donor in good health (CMV status not recorded). Some clones in this sample may be carry-over from other donors' samples.

This clonotype appeared many times. The chain links TRBV11-2 to TRBJ1-2, with 8 positions matching TRBD1. The V and J ends lost 3 bases and 2 bases, in that order; junction bases with no gene match: 5. Germline V CDR1 and CDR2: SGHAT, FQNNGV. This CDR3 region has 15 residues. The CDR3 region is CASSFAGGKNYGYTF. The DNA for the CDR3 is TGTGCCAGCAGCTTCGCAGGGGGCAAGAACTATGGCTACACCTTC.

This clonotype was seen ten or more times. The chain carries TRBV5-6 and TRBJ2-5; 10 bases map to TRBD1. The V gene end was trimmed by 4 bases and the J gene end by 5 bases; junction bases not matched to a gene: 8. Looked up from germline, CDR1 is SGHDT and CDR2 is YYEEEE. CDR3 length: 15 amino acids. Here the CDR3 DNA reads TGTGCCAGCAGCCCCCCCGACAGGGGGCTTGAGACCCAGTACTTC. Encoded protein: CASSPPDRGLETQYF.

Many counts were recorded for this clonotype. The CDR3, as DNA: TGCAGTGCTAGCGTTGTTATCACAGATACGCAGTATTTT. It specifies CSASVVITDTQYF. The genes are TRBV20-1 and TRBJ2-3; no firm D call. From germline, CDR1 is DFQATT and CDR2 SNEGSKA (reference sequence). Trimming left V 3 bases short and J 2 bases short, with 9 bases between. There are 13 residues in the CDR3.

This clonotype came up many times. V and J are TRBV12-3 or TRBV12-4 and TRBJ2-3; 10 bases align to TRBD2. V was clipped by 5 bases and J by 4 bases; unmatched bases: 6. The CDR3 totals 15 residues. The chain's CDR3 is CASSLGTSEADTQYF. The DNA of the CDR3 is TGTGCCAGCAGTCTCGGGACTAGCGAGGCAGATACGCAGTATTTT.

In its sample, this clonotype was seen many times. The chain combines TRBV5-6 with TRBJ2-3; 7 nucleotides line up with TRBD2. The CDR3 is 16 residues long. Germline assignment: CDR1 SGHDT and CDR2 YYEEEE. V shed 2 bases and J 0 bases; nucleotides not matched to a gene: 6. CDR3 sequence (DNA): TGTGCCAGCAGCTTCAAGCGGGGCCTTAGCACAGATACGCAGTATTTT. Its translation: CASSFKRGLSTDTQYF.

This clonotype was recorded many times. The V call is TRBV12-3 or TRBV12-4, the J call TRBJ2-2; D perhaps matches TRBD2 (6 bases). Deletions cut 3 bases from V and 5 bases from J, with 10 bases between. This CDR3 region has 14 residues. CDR3 in DNA: TGTGCCAGCAGTTTCGGAGGAGGGACCGGGGAGCTGTTTTTT. It is translated as CASSFGGGTGELFF.

The chain couples TRBV28 to TRBJ2-1; D ambiguous. This CDR3 is 11 amino acids long. Germline assignment: CDR1 MDHEN and CDR2 SYDVKM. V was pared by 4 bases and J by 10 bases, with 8 bases between. The CDR3 protein is CASSSLPEQFF. Here the CDR3 DNA reads TGTGCCAGCAGTTCCCTCCCGGAGCAGTTCTTC.

There are many counts of this clonotype. The V call is TRBV5-4, the J call TRBJ1-2; D is ambiguous. The V gene's germline CDR1 is SGHNT and CDR2 YYREEE (reference sequence). The CDR3 consists of 16 residues. V was shortened by 3 bases and J by 2 bases, with 17 bases between the two germline ends. CDR3 DNA sequence: TGTGCCAGCAGCTCCCGAGAAGCACCACCCAACTATGGCTACACCTTC. Protein: CASSSREAPPNYGYTF.

The chain combines TRBV7-9 with TRBJ2-1; D not certain. Germline V lookup: CDR1 SEHNR, CDR2 FQNEAQ (reference sequence). V lost 2 bases to trimming and J lost 0 bases, with 8 bases between them. The CDR3 has 15 amino acids. The CDR3 region is CASSLILSSYNEQFF. Written as DNA, the CDR3 is TGTGCCAGCAGCTTAATCCTGAGCTCCTACAATGAGCAGTTCTTC.

This clonotype has ten or more counts. In nucleotides, the CDR3 is TGTGCCAGCAGCCGGACTAGCGCCACCGGGGAGCTGTTTTTT. As protein: CASSRTSATGELFF. The chain uses TRBV4-2 and TRBJ2-2; 9 bases are shared with TRBD2. CDR3 length: 14 amino acids. CDR1 and CDR2 (germline): LGHNA, YNFKEQ. Trimming took 4 bases from V and 4 from J; bases not matched to a gene: 1.

This chain links TRBV2 with TRBJ1-5, with TRBD1 identical over 7 bases. This CDR3 is 15 amino acids long. Germline lookup yields CDR1 SNHLY and CDR2 FYNNEI. The trim removed 6 bases at V and 6 bases at J, leaving 11 bases unmatched. The CDR3 DNA follows: TGTGCCAGCAGACCCGGGTCGTACAGGGGTCAGCCCCAGCATTTT. Amino acids: CASRPGSYRGQPQHF.